Listed below are T cell receptor beta chains from one sample, sequenced in a study of T cell responses to AZD1222 COVID-19 vaccine. Sequencing was performed with immunoSEQ multiplex PCR; in TCRdb, only in-frame clones are kept and a portion is missing. The table has tens of thousands of clones, approximately 82% seen once. The input for sequencing was peripheral blood, taken on day 0 of AZD1222 vaccination. The receptor source for this set is an adult in good health. CDR3s include the opening cysteine and the closing phenylalanine or tryptophan. Each record gives: CDR3 DNA, CDR3 protein, V gene, D gene, clone size, J gene. The D gene is left open where the match is weak. Size values are once, few and many counts, or a class for expanded clones, and some rows have none.

CDR3nt: TGTGCCAGCAGCTTAGTCGAGGGGAACTATGGCTACACCTTC; CDR3aa: CASSLVEGNYGYTF; v_gene: TRBV7-2; d_gene: NA; abundance: NA; j_gene: TRBJ1-2
CDR3nt: TGTGCCAGCAGCCTAGGGACAGGGAGGAGGGACAGCTACACCTTC; CDR3aa: CASSLGTGRRDSYTF; v_gene: TRBV3-1/TRBV3-2; d_gene: TRBD1; abundance: once; j_gene: TRBJ1-2
CDR3nt: TGTGCCAGCAGTTTAACTAGCGGGTGGAATGAGCAGTTCTTC; CDR3aa: CASSLTSGWNEQFF; v_gene: TRBV6-5; d_gene: TRBD2; abundance: NA; j_gene: TRBJ2-1
CDR3nt: TGTGCCAGCAGTTTAAACCCTACAAGGACCCTTGGGGAAAAACTGTTTTTT; CDR3aa: CASSLNPTRTLGEKLFF; v_gene: TRBV28; d_gene: NA; abundance: once; j_gene: TRBJ1-4
CDR3nt: TGTGCCAGCAGAGACCCGTTAGGATATACGCAGTATTTT; CDR3aa: CASRDPLGYTQYF; v_gene: TRBV27; d_gene: NA; abundance: NA; j_gene: TRBJ2-3
CDR3nt: TGTGCCAGCAGCCCTGGGCGAGGAGGCCCCTACAATGAGCAGTTCTTC; CDR3aa: CASSPGRGGPYNEQFF; v_gene: TRBV7-3; d_gene: NA; abundance: NA; j_gene: TRBJ2-1
CDR3nt: TGTGCCAGCAGCTCCCCGGGTAGCGGGTACAATGAGCAGTTCTTC; CDR3aa: CASSSPGSGYNEQFF; v_gene: TRBV7-3; d_gene: TRBD2; abundance: NA; j_gene: TRBJ2-1
CDR3nt: TGTGCCAGCAGCCTCTCGGGGACAGGGCAGTACGAGCAGTACTTC; CDR3aa: CASSLSGTGQYEQYF; v_gene: TRBV5-5; d_gene: TRBD1; abundance: NA; j_gene: TRBJ2-7
CDR3nt: TGCGCCAGCAGCCAGCCTGACACTAACTATGGCTACACCTTC; CDR3aa: CASSQPDTNYGYTF; v_gene: TRBV4-1; d_gene: NA; abundance: NA; j_gene: TRBJ1-2
CDR3nt: TGTGCCAGCAGGGGCGGACAGGGGTGGAACACTGAAGCTTTCTTT; CDR3aa: CASRGGQGWNTEAFF; v_gene: TRBV6-5; d_gene: TRBD1; abundance: few; j_gene: TRBJ1-1
CDR3nt: TGTGCCAGCAGCTTAGACAGTGAGCAGTTCTTC; CDR3aa: CASSLDSEQFF; v_gene: TRBV7-9; d_gene: NA; abundance: NA; j_gene: TRBJ2-1